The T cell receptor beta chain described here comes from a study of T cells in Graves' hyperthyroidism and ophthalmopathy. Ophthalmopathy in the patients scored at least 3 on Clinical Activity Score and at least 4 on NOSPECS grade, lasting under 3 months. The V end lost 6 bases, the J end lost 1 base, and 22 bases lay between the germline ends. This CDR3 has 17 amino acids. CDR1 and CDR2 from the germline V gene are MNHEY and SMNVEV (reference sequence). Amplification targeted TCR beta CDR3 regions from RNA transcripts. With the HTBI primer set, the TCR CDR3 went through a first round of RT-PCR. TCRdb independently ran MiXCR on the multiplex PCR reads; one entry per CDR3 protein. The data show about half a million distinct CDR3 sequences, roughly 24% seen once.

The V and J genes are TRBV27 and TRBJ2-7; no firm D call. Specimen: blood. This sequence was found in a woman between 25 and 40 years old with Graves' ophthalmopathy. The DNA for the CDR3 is TGTGCCAGCAGCTCAAATAGTTGGTACAACGTTTCCTACGAGCAGTACTTC. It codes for CASSSNSWYNVSYEQYF.